One and the same sample provided the 8 T cell receptor beta chains below, sequenced in a study of T cells in Graves' hyperthyroidism and ophthalmopathy. Amplification yielded TCR beta CDR3 regions, with RNA transcripts as the source. Primed by the HTBI set, a first-round RT-PCR was run on the TCR CDR3. Using its own MiXCR run on the multiplex PCR reads, TCRdb lists one record per CDR3 protein. Of fewer than 650,000 distinct CDR3 sequences listed, 13% to 15% were seen once; the top ten hold approximately 6.4%. Sequencing was performed on blood. The receptors stem from a woman aged 18-29 years with Graves' ophthalmopathy.

This clonotype occurred a few times. The gene calls are TRBV20-1 and TRBJ2-1, with 13 bases identical to TRBD2. Germline V gene data show CDR1 as DFQATT and CDR2 as SNEGSKA (reference sequence). The CDR3 runs 14 residues. The CDR3 loop reads CSAGTSGNYNEQFF. CDR3 DNA sequence: TGCAGCGCCGGGACTAGCGGGAACTACAATGAGCAGTTCTTC.

This clonotype was seen ten or more times. V gene TRBV7-3 combines with J gene TRBJ2-7; 9 nucleotides match TRBD2. CDR1 SGHTA and CDR2 FQGTGA come from the germline V gene. V gave up 5 bases and J gave up 5 bases; unmatched junction bases: 7. The CDR3 extends over 14 amino acids. The CDR3 region has the DNA TGTGCCAGCAGCCATAGCGGGAGAAGCGACGAGCAGTACTTC. It codes for CASSHSGRSDEQYF.

About this clonotype itself: Being one base from a much bigger clone, this may be a read error. This chain joins TRBV7-9 and TRBJ2-1; 10 bases match TRBD1. The DNA end favors TRBJ2-7, so the J call may be wrong. Germline V CDR1 and CDR2: SEHNR, FQNEAQ (reference sequence). The CDR3 is 18 amino acids. CDR3 DNA sequence: TGTGCCAGCAGCCCGGGACAGGGGTTAGTCCGTGACTACAATGAGCAGTACTTC. Encoded protein: CASSPGQGLVRDYNEQYF.

This sequence joins TRBV19 and TRBJ2-7; TRBD2 aligns across 8 bases. CDR1 is LNHDA and CDR2 is SQIVND in the germline V gene (reference sequence). The CDR3 is 14 residues long. V gave up 4 bases and J gave up 0 bases; unmatched junction bases: 2. CDR3 in amino acids: CASSKTSASYEQYF. The CDR3 DNA reads TGTGCCAGTAGTAAGACTAGCGCCTCCTACGAGCAGTACTTC.

This clonotype was found many times. This chain links TRBV6-1 with TRBJ1-2; D might be TRBD1 (5 bases). Per germline, CDR1 MNHNS and CDR2 SASEGT. V was trimmed by 5 bases and J by 6 bases, leaving 13 bases between them. CDR3 length equals 13 residues. CDR3 sequence: CASSSSGRDGYTF. The CDR3 DNA follows: TGTGCCAGCAGTTCGTCGGGGCGGGATGGCTACACCTTC.

The table lists this clonotype with many counts. The rearrangement links TRBV27 to TRBJ1-2; D perhaps matches TRBD1 (5 bases). The CDR3 length is 16 residues. The ends were cut back, 2 bases at V and 8 bases at J, with 21 bases in the middle. Germline V gene sequence: CDR1 MNHEY, CDR2 SMNVEV (reference sequence). This chain's CDR3 is CASSLNAGHSRGGYTF. The CDR3 DNA reads as TGTGCCAGCAGTTTAAACGCCGGACATAGCCGGGGAGGCTACACCTTC.

This clonotype has a count of ten or more. This rearrangement joins TRBV6-1 to TRBJ1-3; no definite D call. Per germline, CDR1 MNHNS and CDR2 SASEGT. Trimming took 4 bases from V and 4 from J, leaving 11 bases between them. CDR3 length: 14 residues. The CDR3 is CASSVADGGNTIYF. Written as DNA, the CDR3 is TGTGCCAGCAGTGTAGCGGACGGCGGAAACACCATATATTTT.

This clonotype was recorded at least ten times. The chain has TRBV9 and TRBJ2-7; the match to TRBD2 covers 7 bases. V lost 7 bases and J lost 6; bases outside the gene matches: 31. CDR3 length: 20 amino acids. The V gene's germline CDR1 is SGDLS and CDR2 YYNGEE. CDR3 nucleotides: TGTGCCAGCTTAAGGGGTCGGAGCGTTTGGCGGGAGCTCCTTCGTCTCGAGCAGTACTTC. This encodes CASLRGRSVWRELLRLEQYF.